This T cell receptor beta chain originates from a study of T cell changes during pregnancy in multiple sclerosis. The table came from immunoSEQ multiplex PCR; TCRdb's copy has only in-frame clones and leaves some out. This sample has some 120,000 clones, with around 97% found just once. Looked up from germline, CDR1 is SGHRS and CDR2 is YFSETQ. There are 18 residues in the CDR3. Between the trimmed V and J ends, which lost 0 bases and 0 bases, there was a span of 13 bases. The TCR was taken from a female donor with multiple sclerosis, enrolled in a pregnancy study. The chain uses TRBV5-1 and TRBJ2-6, with D unresolved. The input for sequencing was peripheral blood, taken after pregnancy. The CDR3 loop is CASSLATASFSGANVLTF. CDR3 sequence (DNA): TGCGCCAGCAGCTTGGCTACAGCTTCCTTCTCTGGGGCCAACGTCCTGACTTTC.